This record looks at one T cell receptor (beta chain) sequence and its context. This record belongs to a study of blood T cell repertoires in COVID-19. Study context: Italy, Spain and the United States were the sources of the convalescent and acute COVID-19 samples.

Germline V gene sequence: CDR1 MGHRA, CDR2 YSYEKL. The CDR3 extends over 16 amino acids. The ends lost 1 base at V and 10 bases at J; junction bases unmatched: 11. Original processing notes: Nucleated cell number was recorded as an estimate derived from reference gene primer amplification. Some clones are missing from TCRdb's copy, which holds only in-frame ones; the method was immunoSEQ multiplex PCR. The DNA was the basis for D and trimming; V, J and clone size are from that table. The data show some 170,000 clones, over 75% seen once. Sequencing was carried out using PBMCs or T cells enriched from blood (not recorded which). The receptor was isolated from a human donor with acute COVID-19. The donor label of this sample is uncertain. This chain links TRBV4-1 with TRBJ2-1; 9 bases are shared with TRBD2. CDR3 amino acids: CASSQVVRRGGWEQFF. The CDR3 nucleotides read TGCGCCAGCAGCCAAGTAGTACGGCGGGGGGGATGGGAGCAGTTCTTC.